What follows are 5 T cell receptor beta chains derived from one specimen sequenced in a study of early T cells in non-severe SARS-CoV-2 infection. TCRdb recomputed calls from the 5' RACE reads with MiXCR, one row per CDR3 protein. The sample records approximately 23,000 distinct CDR3 sequences, more than 4% being singletons. The sample comprised whole blood. All receptors derive from an adult who was a healthcare worker with PCR-confirmed SARS-CoV-2 infection or an uninfected control (not recorded which).

Ten or more counts support this clonotype. The genes are TRBV30 and TRBJ1-6; a possible D gene is TRBD1 (6 bases). V lost 6 bases to trimming and J lost 0 bases, with 15 bases between them. Germline V gives CDR1 GTSNPN, CDR2 SVGIG (reference sequence). The CDR3 extends over 16 amino acids. DNA of the CDR3: TGTGCCTGTAATCCCGACAGGAGCTCCTATAATTCACCCCTCCACTTT. Translated, it gives CACNPDRSSYNSPLHF.

This clonotype was counted at least ten times. The chain is built from TRBV5-1 and TRBJ2-3, with TRBD2 identical over 9 bases. V lost 4 bases to trimming and J lost 6 bases; unmatched junction nucleotides: 12. Germline loops: CDR1 SGHRS, CDR2 YFSETQ. CDR3 length: 16 residues. CDR3 nucleotide sequence: TGCGCCAGCAGCCCCCCAGAAGCGGGAGGTTTGGATACGCAGTATTTT. Amino acids: CASSPPEAGGLDTQYF.

V is TRBV5-1 and J is TRBJ2-3, with no clear D. The CDR3 runs 12 residues. Germline CDR1 and CDR2: SGHRS and YFSETQ. V was cut by 3 bases and J by 7 bases, with 9 bases left in between. The CDR3 DNA is TGCGCCAGCAGCTCTTCTAATTATACGCAGTATTTT. This gives the protein CASSSSNYTQYF.

Written as DNA, the CDR3 is TGCGCCAGCAGCCGAGAGACAGGGGGCGGAAACATTCAGTACTTC. It is translated as CASSRETGGGNIQYF. The gene calls are TRBV4-3 and TRBJ2-4, with 10 bases aligning to TRBD1. There are 15 residues in the CDR3. The germline V gene has CDR1 LGHNA and CDR2 YSLEER. The V and J ends lost 4 bases and 6 bases, in that order; junction bases with no gene match: 6.

This clonotype was found many times. The CDR3 DNA reads as TGTGCCAGCAGTTACTCTCCTACTAGCTACGAGCAGTACTTC. Residues: CASSYSPTSYEQYF. The chain couples TRBV6-5 to TRBJ2-7; TRBD2 is a possible D gene (5 bases). The germline V and J ends were trimmed by 0 bases and 3 bases, with 9 bases remaining between them. This CDR3 contains 14 residues. Germline CDR1 reads MNHEY; CDR2 reads SVGAGI.